The 2 T cell receptor beta chains below come from one sample, sequenced in a study of technical replicates of blood from a few donors. Profiling relied on immunoSEQ multiplex PCR, and the TCRdb table lists in-frame clones only, not all of them. The sample comprises about 74,000 clones, roughly 77% of which are singletons, and around 4% rests with the top ten. The sample comprised PBMCs. Receptors originate from a human donor in good health. Some clones in this sample may be carry-over from other donors' samples.

The rearrangement links TRBV11-2 to TRBJ2-2; 8 nucleotides align to TRBD2. CDR3 length: 16 residues. The trim removed 5 bases at V and 5 bases at J, leaving 10 bases unmatched. Germline V gene lookup returns CDR1 SGHAT and CDR2 FQNNGV. The CDR3 sequence: CASSKLGRVNTGELFF. CDR3 bases: TGTGCCAGCAGCAAACTCGGGAGGGTTAATACCGGGGAGCTGTTTTTT.

The chain employs TRBV4-3 and TRBJ2-1, with 8 bases matching TRBD2. Germline assignment: CDR1 LGHNA and CDR2 YSLEER. This CDR3 spans 15 amino acids. V lost 4 bases and J lost 10; bases outside the gene matches: 12. The CDR3 DNA reads TGCGCCAGCAGCCCCTCAGGGACTAGGAGTGGAGAGCAGTTCTTC. The encoded protein is CASSPSGTRSGEQFF.